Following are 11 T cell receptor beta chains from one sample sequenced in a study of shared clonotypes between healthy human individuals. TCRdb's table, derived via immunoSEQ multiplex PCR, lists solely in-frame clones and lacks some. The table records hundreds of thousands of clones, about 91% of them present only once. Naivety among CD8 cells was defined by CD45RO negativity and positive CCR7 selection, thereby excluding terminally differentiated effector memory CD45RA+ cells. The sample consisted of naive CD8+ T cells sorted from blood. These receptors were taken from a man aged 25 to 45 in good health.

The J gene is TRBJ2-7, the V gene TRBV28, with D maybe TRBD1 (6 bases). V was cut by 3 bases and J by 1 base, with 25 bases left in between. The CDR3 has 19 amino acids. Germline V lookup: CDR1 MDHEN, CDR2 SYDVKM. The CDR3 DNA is TGTGCCAGCAGTTTGGCCGGTAATAACCCCCGGGACAAGTCCTACGAGCAGTACTTC. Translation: CASSLAGNNPRDKSYEQYF.

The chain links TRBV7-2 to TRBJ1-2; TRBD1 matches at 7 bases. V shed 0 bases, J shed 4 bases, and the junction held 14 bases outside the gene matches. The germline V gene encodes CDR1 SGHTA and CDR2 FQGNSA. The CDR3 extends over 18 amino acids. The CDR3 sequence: CASSLADGDSPFSYGYTF. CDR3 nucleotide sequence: TGTGCCAGCAGCTTAGCGGACGGGGACAGCCCATTTTCCTATGGCTACACCTTC.

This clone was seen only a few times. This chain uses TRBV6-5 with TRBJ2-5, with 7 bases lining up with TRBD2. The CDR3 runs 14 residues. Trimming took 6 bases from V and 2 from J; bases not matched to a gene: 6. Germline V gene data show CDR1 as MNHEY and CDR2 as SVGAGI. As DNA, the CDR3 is TGTGCCAGCAGGCTCCTAGCGGAACAAGAGACCCAGTACTTC. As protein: CASRLLAEQETQYF.

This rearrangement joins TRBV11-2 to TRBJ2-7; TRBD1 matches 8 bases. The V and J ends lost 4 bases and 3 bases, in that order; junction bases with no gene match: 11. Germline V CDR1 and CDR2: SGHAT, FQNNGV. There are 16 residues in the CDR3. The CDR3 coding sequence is TGTGCCAGCAGCTCCCTTTCCAGGGGGCTAGACTACGAGCAGTACTTC. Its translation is CASSSLSRGLDYEQYF. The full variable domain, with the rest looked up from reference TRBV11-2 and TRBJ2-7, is EAGVAQSPRYKIIEKRQSVAFWCNPISGHATLYWYQQILGQGPKLLIQFQNNGVVDDSQLPKDRFSAERLKGVDSTLKIQPAKLEDSAVYLCASSSLSRGLDYEQYFGPGTRLTVT.

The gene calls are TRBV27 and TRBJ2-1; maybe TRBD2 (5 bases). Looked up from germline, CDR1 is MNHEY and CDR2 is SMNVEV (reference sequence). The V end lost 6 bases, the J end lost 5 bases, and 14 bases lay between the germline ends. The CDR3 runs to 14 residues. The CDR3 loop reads CASRIGGYHNEQFF. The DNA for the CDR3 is TGTGCCAGCAGGATAGGCGGGTACCACAATGAGCAGTTCTTC.

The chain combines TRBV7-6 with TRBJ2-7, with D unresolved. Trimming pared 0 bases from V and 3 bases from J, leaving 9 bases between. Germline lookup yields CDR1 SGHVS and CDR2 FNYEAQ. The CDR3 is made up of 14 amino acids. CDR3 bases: TGTGCCAGCAGCTTAGCGACTGGGGACTACGAGCAGTACTTC. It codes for CASSLATGDYEQYF.

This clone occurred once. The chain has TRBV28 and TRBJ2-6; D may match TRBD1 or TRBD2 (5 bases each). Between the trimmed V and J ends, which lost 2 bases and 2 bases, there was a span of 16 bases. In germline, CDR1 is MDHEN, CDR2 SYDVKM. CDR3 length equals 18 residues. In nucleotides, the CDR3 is TGTGCCAGCAGTTTACGGGGCCTTGACGCCCCTGGGGCCAACGTCCTGACTTTC. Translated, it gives CASSLRGLDAPGANVLTF.

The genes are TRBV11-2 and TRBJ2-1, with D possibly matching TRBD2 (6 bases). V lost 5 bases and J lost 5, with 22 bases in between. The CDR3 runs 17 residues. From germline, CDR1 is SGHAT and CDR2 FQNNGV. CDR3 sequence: CASSPQWGGMGNNEQFF. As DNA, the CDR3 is TGTGCCAGCAGCCCCCAGTGGGGCGGGATGGGTAACAATGAGCAGTTCTTC.

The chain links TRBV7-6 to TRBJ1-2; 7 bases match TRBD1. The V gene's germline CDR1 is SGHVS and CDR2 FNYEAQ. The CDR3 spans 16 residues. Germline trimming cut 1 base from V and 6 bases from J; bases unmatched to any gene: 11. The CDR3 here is CASSLGDDRVLHGYTF. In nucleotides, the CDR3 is TGTGCCAGCAGCTTAGGGGATGACAGGGTACTGCATGGCTACACCTTC. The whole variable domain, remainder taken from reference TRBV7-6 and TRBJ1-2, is GAGVSQSPRYKVTKRGQDVALRCDPISGHVSLYWYRQALGQGPEFLTYFNYEAQQDKSGLPNDRFSAERPEGSISTLTIQRTEQRDSAMYRCASSLGDDRVLHGYTFGSGTRLTVV.

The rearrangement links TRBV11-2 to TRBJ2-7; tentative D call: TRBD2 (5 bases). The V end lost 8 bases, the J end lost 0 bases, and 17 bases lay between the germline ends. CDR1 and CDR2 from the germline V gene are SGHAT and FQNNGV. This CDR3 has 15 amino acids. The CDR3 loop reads CASAWGKRYSYEQYF. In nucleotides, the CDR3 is TGTGCCAGCGCTTGGGGTAAGCGGTACTCCTACGAGCAGTACTTC.

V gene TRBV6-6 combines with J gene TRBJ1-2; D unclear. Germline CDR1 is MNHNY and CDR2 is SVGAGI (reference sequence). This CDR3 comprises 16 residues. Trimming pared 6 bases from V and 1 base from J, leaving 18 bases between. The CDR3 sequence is CASRQKGKDFNYGYTF. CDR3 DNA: TGTGCCAGCAGACAAAAGGGCAAGGACTTTAACTATGGCTACACCTTC.